The T cell receptor beta chain under discussion was sequenced for a study of graft-versus-host responses after intestinal transplantation (dated by TCRdb to the early 2020s). Describing the broader study: Recipients received multivisceral, liver-intestinal, or isolated intestinal transplants. All recipients received anti-thymocyte globulin induction followed by maintenance tacrolimus and steroids for roughly three years. A peak of at least 4% donor T cells among recipient peripheral blood mononuclear cells was the definition used for donor T cell macrochimerism. Rather than going through the commercial service, samples from three later patients were sequenced in-house on an Illumina MiSeq and processed with MiXCR. A cohort of more than 20 intestinal transplant recipients, including one retransplant, was enrolled, and 3 patients lacking pretransplant specimens were excluded. To identify alloreactive clones, pre-transplant mixed lymphocyte reaction products were sequenced and compared with unstimulated pre-transplant donor and recipient T cells. Bulk TCR-beta CDR3 sequencing was used to track graft-versus-host and host-versus-graft alloreactive T cell clones in the graft, circulation and bone marrow after intestinal transplantation. General findings and caveats noted by the study authors: GvH clones were detected in recipient bone marrow, and some of these GvH clones were observed earlier in ileal mucosa or blood, consistent with an intestinal mucosal origin. The conclusions were limited by the relatively low number and heterogeneity of the intestinal transplant patients. Early after transplant, peak levels of circulating GvH clones were found to be associated with declines in HvG clones. Patients with donor T cell macrochimerism had high GvH to HvG T cell clonal ratios in their allografts.

Blood samples were collected up to 4 times in the first month after transplant and then at least monthly when available. Preparation of the library involved the immunoSEQ multiplex PCR assay. Adaptive Biotechnologies carried out high-throughput TCR-beta CDR3 sequencing of genomic DNA for most patients. In the original analysis: Adaptive's ImmunoSEQ software was the source of the TCR sequencing data for 15 to 20 patients, while three other patients were processed with MiXCR and VDJtools. CDR3 nucleotide sequences shared between donor and recipient were removed because their origin could not be assigned. To count as alloreactive, a clone needed at least 2-fold expansion over unstimulated cells and a minimum CFSE-low frequency of 0.002% (template counts) or 0.001% (read counts). Mappable clones were those detected in sequenced pre-transplant spleen, lymph node, or MLR CFSE-low populations of the donor or recipient. The cumulative frequency of alloreactive clones was calculated as a percentage of all sequences, weighted by copy number. TCRdb provides this immuneACCESS table in a form limited to in-frame rearrangements. Some clones are lacking; in checked studies, under half of them reflect an unresolved V gene, and why the rest are absent is not known. That table furnishes V, J and clone size, whereas the DNA furnished D and trimming. Here the sample has some 15,000 clones; more than 85% occur a single time. Under 5% of the sample is in the top ten clones.

On this clone: Its antigen is unknown. Base qualities are not recorded, but no much larger clone differs from it by a single base.

This specimen consisted of PBMCs, obtained 950 to 1,300 days after intestinal transplantation. The source of this sequence is a human patient who received an intestinal transplant, so some T cells may come from the graft donor.

The CDR3 protein: CASRTGTGGNQPQHF. The DNA is TGTGCCAGCAGGACCGGGACAGGGGGCAATCAGCCCCAGCATTTT. Rearrangement joined TRBV6-6 to TRBJ1-5; TRBD1 fits 10 bases in the junction. CDR1 is given as MNHNY and CDR2 as SVGAGI, both from the germline V gene (reference sequence). V lost 6 bases and J lost 2 bases, and the count of bases not matched to a germline gene is 4. From its cysteine to its phenylalanine, the CDR3 spans 15 amino acids. The DNA shown is the 45-base CDR3, in frame from base 1.